Here is one T cell receptor beta chain with its context. This specimen comes from a study of blood T cell repertoires in COVID-19. Turning to the study itself: COVID-19 samples collected from the United States, Italy and Spain covered acute and convalescent phases. The analysed material was cDNA or gDNA that came from T cells, B-cell-depleted T cells, or PBMCs.

The CDR3 contains 12 residues. From germline, CDR1 is SQVTM and CDR2 ANQGSEA. V was trimmed by 0 bases and J by 10 bases, leaving 12 bases between them. As handled by the study authors: Cell counts per sample came from amplifying reference gene primers. The data were produced by immunoSEQ multiplex PCR, yet TCRdb's version contains in-frame clones alone and is incomplete. The V and J calls and the clone size are those of that table, but D and trimming were determined from the DNA. The repertoire consists of 310,000 or so clones, with about 86% occurring once and the leading ten covering around 2.1%. The chain employs TRBV29-1 and TRBJ1-2; D not certain. This sequence was found in a woman aged 25 to 39 who had recovered from COVID-19. Sample: peripheral blood. CDR3 in DNA: TGCAGCGTTGAAGATGCACCCCGAGCCTACACCTTC. The encoded protein is CSVEDAPRAYTF.